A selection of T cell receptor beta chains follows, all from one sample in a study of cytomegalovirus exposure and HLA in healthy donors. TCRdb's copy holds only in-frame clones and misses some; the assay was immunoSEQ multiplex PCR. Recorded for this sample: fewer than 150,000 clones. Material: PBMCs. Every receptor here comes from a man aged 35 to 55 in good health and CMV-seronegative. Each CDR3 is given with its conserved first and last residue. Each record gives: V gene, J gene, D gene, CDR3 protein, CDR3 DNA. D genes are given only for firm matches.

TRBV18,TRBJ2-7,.,CASSPPSAGQPYEQYF,TGTGCCAGCTCACCACCGTCTGCGGGACAGCCCTACGAGCAGTACTTC
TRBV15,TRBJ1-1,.,CATSRSFSEAFF,TGTGCCACCAGCAGGTCGTTCTCTGAAGCTTTCTTT
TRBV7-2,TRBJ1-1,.,CASSYEVGGTEAFF,TGTGCCAGCAGCTACGAGGTCGGAGGGACTGAAGCTTTCTTT
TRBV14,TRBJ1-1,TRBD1,CASSHRTGPYTEAFF,TGTGCCAGCAGCCACCGGACAGGGCCGTACACTGAAGCTTTCTTT
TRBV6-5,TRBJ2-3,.,CASSYLETDTQYF,TGTGCCAGCAGTTACCTTGAGACAGATACGCAGTATTTT
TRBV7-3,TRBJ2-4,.,CASSLTGAQGDIQYF,TGTGCCAGCAGCTTAACGGGGGCGCAGGGCGACATTCAGTACTTC
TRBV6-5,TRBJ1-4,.,CASRDGGPNEKLFF,TGTGCCAGCAGAGACGGGGGGCCTAATGAAAAACTGTTTTTT
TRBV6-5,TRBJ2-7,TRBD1,CASRINRGHPQYF,TGTGCCAGCAGAATTAACAGGGGGCACCCTCAGTACTTC
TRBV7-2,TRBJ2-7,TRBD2,CASSWGGGPSYEQYF,TGTGCCAGCAGCTGGGGCGGGGGACCGTCCTACGAGCAGTACTTC
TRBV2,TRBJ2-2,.,CASSEAGATGELFF,TGTGCCAGCAGTGAGGCAGGGGCGACGGGGGAGCTGTTTTTT
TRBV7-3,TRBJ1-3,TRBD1,CASSLQGAGNTIYF,TGTGCCAGCAGCTTACAGGGGGCTGGAAACACCATATATTTT
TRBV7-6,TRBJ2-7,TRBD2,CASSLVVAGPGEQYF,TGTGCCAGCAGCTTAGTCGTAGCGGGGCCGGGGGAGCAGTACTTC
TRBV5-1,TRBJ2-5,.,CASSLWDNQETQYF,TGCGCCAGCAGCTTGTGGGACAACCAAGAGACCCAGTACTTC
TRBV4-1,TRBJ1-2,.,CASSQVDTPGTWLRGEGYTF,TGCGCCAGCAGCCAAGTTGACACCCCCGGGACATGGCTGAGAGGGGAAGGCTACACCTTC
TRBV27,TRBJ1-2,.,CASTYSGADGYTF,TGTGCCAGCACATACTCAGGGGCAGATGGCTACACCTTC
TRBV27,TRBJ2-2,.,CASRPTGTLNTGELFF,TGTGCCAGCAGACCGACCGGGACACTGAACACCGGGGAGCTGTTTTTT
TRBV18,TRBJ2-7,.,CASSPTGPYEQYF,TGTGCCAGCTCCCCGACAGGTCCGTACGAGCAGTACTTC
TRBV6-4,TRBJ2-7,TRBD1,CASSDLPGQGVHEQYF,TGTGCCAGCAGTGACCTCCCCGGGCAGGGGGTCCACGAGCAGTACTTC
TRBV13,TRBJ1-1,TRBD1,CASSRYRGTEAFF,TGTGCCAGCAGCCGCTACAGGGGCACTGAAGCTTTCTTT
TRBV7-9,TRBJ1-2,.,CASSLGEGTGGYTF,TGTGCCAGCAGCTTAGGGGAGGGAACGGGCGGCTACACCTTC
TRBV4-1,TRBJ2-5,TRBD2,CASSQEIAGLQETQYF,TGCGCCAGCAGCCAAGAGATAGCGGGGCTCCAAGAGACCCAGTACTTC
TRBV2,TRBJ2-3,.,CASLGQPTDTQYF,TGTGCCAGCTTAGGACAGCCCACAGATACGCAGTATTTT
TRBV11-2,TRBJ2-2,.,CASSFSTGYTGELFF,TGTGCCAGCAGCTTCTCAACAGGGTACACCGGGGAGCTGTTTTTT
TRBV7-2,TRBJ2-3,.,CASSFRDTQYF,TGTGCCAGCAGCTTCCGGGATACGCAGTATTTT
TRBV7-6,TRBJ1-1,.,CASLPPGRITPEAFF,TGTGCCAGCCTTCCACCGGGTCGGATCACCCCTGAAGCTTTCTTT
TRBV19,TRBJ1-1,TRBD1,CASSTWTGGTNTEAFF,TGTGCCAGTAGTACCTGGACAGGGGGCACGAACACTGAAGCTTTCTTT